The TCR beta chain under discussion was sequenced for a study of quantifying T cell responses using KT2 cells. About the study: TCR alpha and beta constant-region primers primed reverse transcription of RNA.

Known numbers of the T cell clone KT2 were added to PBMC. KT2 cells were mixed with fixed PBMC numbers at varying ratios. The CDR3 loop spans 11 amino acids. Per germline, CDR1 MGHRA and CDR2 YSYEKL. A single-stranded UMI oligo with SP2 sequence was ligated to cDNA 3' ends. The first PCR ran roughly 4 cycles with an equimolar RC1.1 and RC1.2 beta primer mix. From the second PCR onward, TCR alpha and beta chains were processed separately. TCRdb called the UMI-ligation and nested PCR reads again in MiXCR, with one record for every CDR3 protein. Altogether some 48,000 distinct CDR3 sequences are present, approximately 10% being singletons, with the ten largest covering roughly 10%. Notes on this clonotype: The junction and the germline gene differ at one end; a read error may be behind it.

Sequenced: PBMCs spiked with cells of the T cell clone KT2. The TCR sequence derives from a human donor. The rearrangement links TRBV4-1 to TRBJ2-4; D is uncertain. The CDR3 is CASSQDSRAHF. The CDR3 bases are TGCGCCAGCAGCCAAGACTCCCGGGCACACTTC.